This T cell receptor beta chain is from a study of T cells in Graves' hyperthyroidism and ophthalmopathy. Study-wide points: Most clonotypes expanded in thyroid above 0.001 were likewise present in blood.

TCR beta CDR3 regions were amplified from RNA transcripts. The HTBI primer set served for first-round RT-PCR of the TCR CDR3. Each CDR3 protein is one row after TCRdb ran MiXCR on the multiplex PCR reads. The sample shows over 350,000 distinct CDR3 sequences, about 15% of them seen only once. V lost 6 bases, J lost 4 bases, and 12 bases lay in between. Germline V gene sequence: CDR1 SEHNR, CDR2 FQNEAQ (reference sequence). The length of the CDR3 is 13 residues. At least ten counts were recorded for this clonotype. Its antigen is currently unknown. Not enrolled were patients with uncontrolled infection, other autoimmune disease, pregnancy or lactation.

The V call is TRBV7-9, the J call TRBJ2-5, with D perhaps given as TRBD1 or TRBD2 (5 bases each). Sequencing was done on a sample of blood. The TCR sequence derives from a man between 18 and 35 years old with Graves' ophthalmopathy. CDR3: CASRGTLGETQYF. In nucleotides, the CDR3 is TGTGCCAGCAGGGGGACCCTAGGAGAGACCCAGTACTTC. The variable domain in full, completed from reference TRBV7-9 and TRBJ2-5, reads DTGVSQNPRHKITKRGQNVTFRCDPISEHNRLYWYRQTLGQGPEFLTYFQNEAQLEKSRLLSDRFSAERPKGSFSTLEIQRTEQGDSAMYLCASRGTLGETQYFGPGTRLLVL.